Given below is one TCR beta chain in context. Here immunoSEQ multiplex PCR was the method, and the copy in TCRdb shows in-frame clones only, minus some. This table has approximately 150,000 clones, around three quarters appearing once. CDR3 length: 17 residues. Per germline, CDR1 MGHRA and CDR2 YSYEKL. V shed 1 base and J 4 bases; nucleotides not matched to a gene: 10. This specimen belongs to a study of blood T cell repertoires in COVID-19. The J gene is TRBJ2-3, the V gene TRBV4-1; TRBD1 aligns across 8 bases. The sample taken for sequencing was PBMCs or T cells enriched from blood (not recorded which). The sequence derives from a woman in her seventies in a cohort exposed to, infected with or recovered from COVID-19 (not recorded which). In nucleotides, the CDR3 is TGCGCCAGCAGCCAAGTTCATGGGACAGGAGTCTCAGATACGCAGTATTTT. Translated, it gives CASSQVHGTGVSDTQYF.